This T cell receptor beta chain was sequenced for a study of shared clonotypes between healthy human individuals. This clone was seen just once. The protocol was immunoSEQ multiplex PCR, while the TCRdb copy is restricted to in-frame clones and leaves out a portion. The sample contains approximately 700,000 clones, roughly 72% of which appear only once. The specimen was memory CD4+ T cells sorted from blood. Subset defined: CD45RA-negative fraction. This TCR came from a woman younger than 45 in good health.

The CDR3 DNA is TGTGCCAGCAGTGAGGACTTATACGAGCAGTTCTTC. Translation: CASSEDLYEQFF. The gene calls are TRBV2 and TRBJ2-1, with D maybe TRBD2 (5 bases). The germline V gene has CDR1 SNHLY and CDR2 FYNNEI. There are 12 residues in the CDR3. The V gene lost 3 bases and the J gene lost 10 bases, with 10 bases spanning the gap.